Listed here is a single T cell receptor (beta chain). Adults between roughly 18 and 95 years of age took part from about two dozen US areas. Assignments of participants to cohorts depended upon their own reported clinical history. The sample comes from a study of blood T cell repertoires in COVID-19. Study as a whole: PBMCs, B-cell-depleted T cells, or T cells were the source of the cDNA or gDNA that made up the material.

Method: immunoSEQ multiplex PCR; TCRdb's copy keeps in-frame clones and lacks some. This sample has some 250,000 clones, with 80% to 90% found just once. V gave up 6 bases and J gave up 1 base, with 18 bases separating them. The CDR3 covers 16 residues. CDR1 is WSHSY, CDR2 SAAADI, per germline. Sequencing was carried out using PBMCs or T cells enriched from blood (not recorded which). This chain links TRBV10-2 with TRBJ1-2, with a possible D match to TRBD1 (5 bases). This receptor was obtained from a man aged 40-55 years who had recovered from COVID-19. The CDR3 bases are TGCGCCAGCAGAATCGAGGACACCTCATATAACTATGGCTACACCTTC. Encoded protein: CASRIEDTSYNYGYTF.